These 8 T cell receptor beta chains originate from one sample sequenced in a study of cytomegalovirus exposure and HLA in healthy donors. PCR amplification relied on 60 Vbeta primers (plus 13 Jbeta primers). Using immunoSEQ multiplex PCR, the repertoire was profiled, and TCRdb retains in-frame clones only, with some absent. The repertoire holds more than 150,000 clones, 81% seen once, with roughly 2% in the top ten. What was sequenced was PBMCs. These receptors all stem from a woman aged 18 to 35 in good health and CMV-seropositive.

The chain links TRBV19 to TRBJ2-5; D remains unclear. CDR3 length equals 13 residues. Trimming shortened V by 3 bases and J by 5 bases, and 10 bases separated the two germline ends. Per germline, CDR1 LNHDA and CDR2 SQIVND (reference sequence). The CDR3 nucleotides are TGTGCCAGTAGTATTAACCAGAAGGAGACCCAGTACTTC. Translating gives CASSINQKETQYF.

The chain has TRBV5-4 and TRBJ2-1, with 12 bases fitting TRBD1. Per the germline V gene, CDR1 is SGHNT and CDR2 is YYREEE (reference sequence). CDR3 length: 15 residues. With V trimmed by 4 bases and J by 9 bases, 8 bases remained unmatched. CDR3: CASSHRGTGGTEQFF. The CDR3 DNA reads as TGTGCCAGCAGCCACAGAGGGACAGGGGGCACTGAGCAGTTCTTC.

This chain uses TRBV20-1 with TRBJ2-5; D is unresolved. Trimming pared 4 bases from V and 4 bases from J, leaving 7 bases between. The germline CDR1 and CDR2 sequences are DFQATT and SNEGSKA (reference sequence). The CDR3 length is 11 residues. The CDR3 spells CSAMGRETQYF. The CDR3 coding sequence is TGCAGTGCTATGGGCCGAGAGACCCAGTACTTC.

J is TRBJ1-2 and V is TRBV5-1, with TRBD1 identical over 11 bases. J lost 2 bases, V lost 4 bases, and 7 bases had no gene match. The CDR3 is 16 amino acids. Germline V CDR1 and CDR2: SGHRS, YFSETQ. The CDR3 loop reads CASSRTGGKGNYGYTF. The CDR3 region has the DNA TGCGCCAGCAGCCGGACAGGGGGCAAAGGGAACTATGGCTACACCTTC.

The count of this clone is one. This chain uses TRBV2 with TRBJ2-7; perhaps TRBD2 as D (6 bases). Germline V CDR1 and CDR2: SNHLY, FYNNEI. V was trimmed by 6 bases and J by 3 bases, leaving 18 bases between them. There are 15 residues in the CDR3. The chain's CDR3 is CASRAGPTGVYEQYF. The CDR3 bases are TGTGCCAGCAGGGCGGGACCAACCGGGGTCTACGAGCAGTACTTC.

The CDR3 is CASSTGQVPYNEQFF. For the CDR3, the DNA is TGTGCCAGCAGCACGGGACAGGTTCCCTACAATGAGCAGTTCTTC. V and J are TRBV9 and TRBJ2-1; 8 bases map to TRBD1. The CDR3 sequence is 15 residues long. The J segment lost 2 bases and the V segment lost 4 bases, leaving 5 bases of the junction unmatched. Germline CDR1 and CDR2: SGDLS and YYNGEE.

The CDR3: CASSDYLDEKLFF. The CDR3 nucleotides are TGTGCCAGCAGTGACTACCTGGATGAAAAACTGTTTTTT. The chain recombines TRBV25-1 with TRBJ1-4; D is uncertain. This CDR3 is built from 13 residues. Germline V CDR1 and CDR2: MGHDK, SYGVNS. The germline V and J ends were trimmed by 3 bases and 6 bases, with 8 bases remaining between them.

V usage is TRBV7-2 and J usage is TRBJ1-3, with TRBD1 as a possible D gene (6 bases). This CDR3 spans 16 amino acids. V dropped 1 base and J dropped 4 bases, with 14 bases sitting between them. From germline, CDR1 is SGHTA and CDR2 FQGNSA. The CDR3 reads CASSLDPRGTGNTIYF. CDR3 coding DNA: TGTGCCAGCAGCTTAGACCCCAGGGGAACCGGAAACACCATATATTTT.